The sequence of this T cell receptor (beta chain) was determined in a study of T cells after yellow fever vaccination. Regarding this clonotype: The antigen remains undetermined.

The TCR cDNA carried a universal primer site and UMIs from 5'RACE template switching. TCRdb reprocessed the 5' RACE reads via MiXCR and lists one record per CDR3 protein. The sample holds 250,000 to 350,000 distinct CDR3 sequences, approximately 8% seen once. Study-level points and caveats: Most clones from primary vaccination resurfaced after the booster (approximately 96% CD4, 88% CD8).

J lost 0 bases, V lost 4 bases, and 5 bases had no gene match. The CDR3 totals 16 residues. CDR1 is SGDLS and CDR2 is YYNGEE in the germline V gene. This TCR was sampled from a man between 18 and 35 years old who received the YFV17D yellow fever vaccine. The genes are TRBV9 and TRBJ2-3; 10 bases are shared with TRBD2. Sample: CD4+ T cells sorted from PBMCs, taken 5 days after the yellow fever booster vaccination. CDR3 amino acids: CASSPTSGVSTDTQYF. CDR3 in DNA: TGTGCCAGCAGCCCAACTAGCGGGGTAAGCACAGATACGCAGTATTTT.